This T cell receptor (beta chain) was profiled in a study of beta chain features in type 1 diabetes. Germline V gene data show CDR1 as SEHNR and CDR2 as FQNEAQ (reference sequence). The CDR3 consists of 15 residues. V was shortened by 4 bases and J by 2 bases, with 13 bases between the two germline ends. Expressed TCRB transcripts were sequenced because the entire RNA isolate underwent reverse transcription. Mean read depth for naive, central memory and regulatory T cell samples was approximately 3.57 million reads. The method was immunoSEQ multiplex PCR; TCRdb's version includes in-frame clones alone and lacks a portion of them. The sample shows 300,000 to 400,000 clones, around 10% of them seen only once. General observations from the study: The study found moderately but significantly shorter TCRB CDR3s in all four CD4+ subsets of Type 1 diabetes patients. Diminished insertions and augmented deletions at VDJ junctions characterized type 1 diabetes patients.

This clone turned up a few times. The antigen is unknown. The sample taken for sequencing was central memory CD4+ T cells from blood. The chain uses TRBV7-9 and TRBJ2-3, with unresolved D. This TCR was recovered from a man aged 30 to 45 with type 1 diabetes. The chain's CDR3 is CASSSNLGYTDTQYF. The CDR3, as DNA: TGTGCCAGCAGCTCCAACCTAGGGTACACAGATACGCAGTATTTT. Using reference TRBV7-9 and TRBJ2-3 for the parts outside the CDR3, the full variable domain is DTGVSQNPRHKITKRGQNVTFRCDPISEHNRLYWYRQTLGQGPEFLTYFQNEAQLEKSRLLSDRFSAERPKGSFSTLEIQRTEQGDSAMYLCASSSNLGYTDTQYFGPGTRLTVL.